This T cell receptor (beta chain) derives from a study of molecular identifiers for immune sequencing clone quantification. Study findings and constraints: In naive cells, under 1% of molecules belonged to clones above 20 RNA copies, against over 97% in effector cells. With a barcode shared among identical TCR molecules, highly expanded clone sizes could be underestimated.

Previously described methods and listed TCR primers were used for bulk TCR libraries. TCRdb used MiXCR to reprocess the PCR reads, holding one entry per CDR3 protein. In the table there are 37,000 or so distinct CDR3 sequences, roughly 24% of which are singletons. Many counts were recorded for this clonotype. Its cognate antigen is unknown. The CDR3 runs 16 residues. V shed 5 bases and J shed 3 bases, with 19 bases lying between them. CDR1 is MNHEY and CDR2 is SVGEGT in the germline V gene. This TCR was recovered from a human donor in good health. Some libraries in this study had Jurkat cell RNA spiked in. The rearrangement uses TRBV6-2 or TRBV6-3 and TRBJ1-1; no definite D call. The sample was naive CD8+ T cells from blood, with Jurkat cell RNA spiked in. Documented subset: FACS-sorted CD8+CD4-CCR7+CD45RA+ naive T cells. The CDR3 sequence is CASSPGNSAVDTEAFF. The CDR3 DNA reads as TGTGCCAGCAGTCCCGGAAACTCCGCCGTCGACACTGAAGCTTTCTTT.